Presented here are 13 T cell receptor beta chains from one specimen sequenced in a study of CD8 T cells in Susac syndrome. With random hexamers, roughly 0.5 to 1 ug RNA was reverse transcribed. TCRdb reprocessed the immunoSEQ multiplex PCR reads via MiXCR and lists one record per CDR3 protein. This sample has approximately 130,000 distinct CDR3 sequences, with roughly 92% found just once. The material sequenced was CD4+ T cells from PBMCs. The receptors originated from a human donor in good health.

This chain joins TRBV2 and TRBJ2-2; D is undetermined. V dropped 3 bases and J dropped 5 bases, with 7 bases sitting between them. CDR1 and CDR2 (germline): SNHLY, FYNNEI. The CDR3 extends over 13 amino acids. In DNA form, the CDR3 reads TGTGCCAGCAGTGATCTCCGGACCGGGGAGCTGTTTTTT. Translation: CASSDLRTGELFF.

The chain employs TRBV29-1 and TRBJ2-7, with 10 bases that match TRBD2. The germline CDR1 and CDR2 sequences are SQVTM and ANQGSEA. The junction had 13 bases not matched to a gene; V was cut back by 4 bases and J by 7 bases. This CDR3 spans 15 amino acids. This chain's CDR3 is CSVVLFEREGREQYF. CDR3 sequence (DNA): TGCAGCGTTGTTCTGTTCGAGCGGGAGGGCCGGGAGCAGTACTTC.

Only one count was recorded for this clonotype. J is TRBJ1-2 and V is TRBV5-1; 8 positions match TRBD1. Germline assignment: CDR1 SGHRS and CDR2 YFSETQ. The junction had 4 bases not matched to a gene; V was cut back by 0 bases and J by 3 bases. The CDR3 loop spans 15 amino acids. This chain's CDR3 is CASSLGSTGDYGYTF. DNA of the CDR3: TGCGCCAGCAGCTTGGGATCGACAGGGGACTATGGCTACACCTTC.

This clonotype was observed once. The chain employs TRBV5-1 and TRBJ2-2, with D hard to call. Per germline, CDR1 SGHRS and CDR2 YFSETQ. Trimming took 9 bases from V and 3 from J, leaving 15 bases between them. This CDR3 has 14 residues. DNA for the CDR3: TGCGCCACCCGCCCCAGCGCCCACACCGGGGAGCTGTTTTTT. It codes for CATRPSAHTGELFF.

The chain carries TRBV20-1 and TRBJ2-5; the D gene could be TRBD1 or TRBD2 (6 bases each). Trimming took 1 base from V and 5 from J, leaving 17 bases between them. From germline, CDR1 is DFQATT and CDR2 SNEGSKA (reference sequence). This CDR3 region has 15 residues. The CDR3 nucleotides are TGCAGTGCTAGAGGGAGATGGGGGGCACAGGAGACCCAGTACTTC. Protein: CSARGRWGAQETQYF.

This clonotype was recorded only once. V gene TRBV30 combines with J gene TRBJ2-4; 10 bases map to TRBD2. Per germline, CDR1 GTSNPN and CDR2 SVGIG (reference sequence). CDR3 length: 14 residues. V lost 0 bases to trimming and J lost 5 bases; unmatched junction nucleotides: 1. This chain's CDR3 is CAWSVGLAENIQYF. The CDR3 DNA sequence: TGTGCCTGGAGTGTAGGACTAGCGGAAAACATTCAGTACTTC.

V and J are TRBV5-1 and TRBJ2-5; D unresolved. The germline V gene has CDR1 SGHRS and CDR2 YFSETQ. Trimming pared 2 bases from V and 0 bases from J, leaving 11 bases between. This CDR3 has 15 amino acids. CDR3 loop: CASSLTRTYQETQYF. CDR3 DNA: TGCGCCAGCAGCTTAACCCGGACGTACCAAGAGACCCAGTACTTC.

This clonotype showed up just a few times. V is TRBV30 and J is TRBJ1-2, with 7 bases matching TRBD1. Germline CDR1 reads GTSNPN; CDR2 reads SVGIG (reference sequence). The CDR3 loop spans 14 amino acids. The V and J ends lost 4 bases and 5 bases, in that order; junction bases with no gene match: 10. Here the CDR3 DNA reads TGTGCCTGGAACCGGGACAGACTTCAATATGGCTACACCTTC. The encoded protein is CAWNRDRLQYGYTF.

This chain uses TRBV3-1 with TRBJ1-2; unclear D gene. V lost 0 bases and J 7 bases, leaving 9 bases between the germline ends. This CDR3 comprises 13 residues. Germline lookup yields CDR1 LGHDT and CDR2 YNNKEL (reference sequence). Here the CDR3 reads CASSQDSGSGYTF. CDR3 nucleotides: TGTGCCAGCAGCCAAGATTCAGGTTCTGGCTACACCTTC.

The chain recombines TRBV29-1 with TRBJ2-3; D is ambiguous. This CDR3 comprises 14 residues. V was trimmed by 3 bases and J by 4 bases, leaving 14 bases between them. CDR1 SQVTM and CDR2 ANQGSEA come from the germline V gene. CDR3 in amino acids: CSVETQEGADTQYF. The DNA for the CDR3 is TGCAGCGTTGAGACCCAAGAAGGCGCAGATACGCAGTATTTT.

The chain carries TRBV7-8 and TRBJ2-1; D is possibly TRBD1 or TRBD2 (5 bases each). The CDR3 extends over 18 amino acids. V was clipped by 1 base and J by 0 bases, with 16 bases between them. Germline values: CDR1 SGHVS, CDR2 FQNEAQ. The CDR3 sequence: CASSLEPPGPRSYNEQFF. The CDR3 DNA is TGTGCCAGCAGCTTAGAGCCCCCGGGACCCCGCTCCTACAATGAGCAGTTCTTC.

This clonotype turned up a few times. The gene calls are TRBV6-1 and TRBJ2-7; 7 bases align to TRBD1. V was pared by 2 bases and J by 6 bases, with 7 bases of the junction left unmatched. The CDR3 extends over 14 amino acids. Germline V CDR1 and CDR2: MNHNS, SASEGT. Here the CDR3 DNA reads TGTGCCAGCAGTGAACGACAGGGTAACAGCGAGCAGTACTTC. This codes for CASSERQGNSEQYF.

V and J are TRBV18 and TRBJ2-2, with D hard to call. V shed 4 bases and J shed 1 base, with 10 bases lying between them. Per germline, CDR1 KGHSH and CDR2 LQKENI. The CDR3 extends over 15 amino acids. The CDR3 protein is CASSLSDGNTGELFF. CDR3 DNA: TGTGCCAGCTCACTATCGGACGGGAACACCGGGGAGCTGTTTTTT.